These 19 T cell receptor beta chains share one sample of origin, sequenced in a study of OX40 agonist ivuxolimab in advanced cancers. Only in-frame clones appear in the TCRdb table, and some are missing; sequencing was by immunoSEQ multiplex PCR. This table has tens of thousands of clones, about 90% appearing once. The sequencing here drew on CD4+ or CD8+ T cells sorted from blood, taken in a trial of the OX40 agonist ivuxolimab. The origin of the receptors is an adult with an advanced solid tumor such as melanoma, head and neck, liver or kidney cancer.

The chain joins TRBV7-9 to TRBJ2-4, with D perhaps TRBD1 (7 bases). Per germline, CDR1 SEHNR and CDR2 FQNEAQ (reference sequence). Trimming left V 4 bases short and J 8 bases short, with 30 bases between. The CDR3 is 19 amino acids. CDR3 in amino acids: CASSSPYTEGGQRGDIQYF. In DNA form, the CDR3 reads TGTGCCAGCAGCTCACCATACACCGAGGGGGGACAGCGAGGGGACATTCAGTACTTC.

The CDR3 sequence is CASSLRQGDTEAFF. In DNA form, the CDR3 reads TGTGCCAGCAGCTTGCGACAGGGGGACACTGAAGCTTTCTTT. The V gene is TRBV11-3, the J gene TRBJ1-1; TRBD1 aligns across 9 bases. V was pared by 3 bases and J by 3 bases, with 2 bases of the junction left unmatched. CDR1 is SGHNT, CDR2 YENEEA, per germline. This CDR3 has 14 residues.

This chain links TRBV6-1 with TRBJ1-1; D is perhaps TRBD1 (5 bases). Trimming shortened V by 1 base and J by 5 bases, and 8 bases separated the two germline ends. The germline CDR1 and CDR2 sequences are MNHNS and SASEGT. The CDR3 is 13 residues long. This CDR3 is CASSEVGRTEAFF. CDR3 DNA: TGTGCCAGCAGTGAAGTGGGGCGAACTGAAGCTTTCTTT.

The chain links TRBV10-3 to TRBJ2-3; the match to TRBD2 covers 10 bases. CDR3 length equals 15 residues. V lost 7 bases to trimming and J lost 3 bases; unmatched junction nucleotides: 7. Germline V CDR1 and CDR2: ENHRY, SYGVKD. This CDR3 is CAITLAGEVTDTQYF. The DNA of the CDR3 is TGTGCCATCACTCTAGCGGGAGAGGTAACAGATACGCAGTATTTT.

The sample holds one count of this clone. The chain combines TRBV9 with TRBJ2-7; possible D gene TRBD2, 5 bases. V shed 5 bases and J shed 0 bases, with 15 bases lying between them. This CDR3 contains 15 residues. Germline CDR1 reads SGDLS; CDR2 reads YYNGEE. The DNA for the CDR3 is TGTGCCAGCAGTGCCGGGGTAGCCTCCTCCTACGAGCAGTACTTC. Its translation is CASSAGVASSYEQYF.

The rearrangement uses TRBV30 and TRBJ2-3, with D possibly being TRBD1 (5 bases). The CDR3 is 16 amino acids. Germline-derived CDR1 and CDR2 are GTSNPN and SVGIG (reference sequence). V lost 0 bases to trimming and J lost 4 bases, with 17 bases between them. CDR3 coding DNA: TGTGCCTGGAGTGTAGGGGCCCCGTCGAGTGCAGATACGCAGTATTTT. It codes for CAWSVGAPSSADTQYF.

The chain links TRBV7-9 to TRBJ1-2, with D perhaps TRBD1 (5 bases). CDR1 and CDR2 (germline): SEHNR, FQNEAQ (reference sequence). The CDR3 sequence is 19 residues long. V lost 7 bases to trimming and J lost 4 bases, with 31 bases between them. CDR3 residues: CASMIVGRLAPLGSYGYTF. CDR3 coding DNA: TGTGCCAGCATGATCGTGGGGCGACTAGCGCCGCTGGGTAGCTATGGCTACACCTTC.

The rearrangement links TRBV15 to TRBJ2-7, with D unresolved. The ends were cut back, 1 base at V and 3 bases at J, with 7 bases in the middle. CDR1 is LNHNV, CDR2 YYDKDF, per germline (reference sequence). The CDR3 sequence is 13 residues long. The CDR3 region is CATSRGGSYEQYF. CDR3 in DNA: TGTGCCACCAGCAGAGGGGGTAGCTACGAGCAGTACTTC.

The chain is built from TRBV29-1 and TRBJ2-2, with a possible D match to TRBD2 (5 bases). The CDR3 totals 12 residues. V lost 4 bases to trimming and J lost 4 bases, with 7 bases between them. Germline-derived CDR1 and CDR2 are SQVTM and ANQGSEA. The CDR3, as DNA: TGCAGCGTTGTGGGGAGCACCGGGGAGCTGTTTTTT. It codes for CSVVGSTGELFF.

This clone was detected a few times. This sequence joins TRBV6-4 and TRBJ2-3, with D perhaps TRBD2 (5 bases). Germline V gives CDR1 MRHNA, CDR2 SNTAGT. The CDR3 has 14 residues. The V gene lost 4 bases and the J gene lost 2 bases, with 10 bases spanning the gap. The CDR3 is CASSGGDHTDTQYF. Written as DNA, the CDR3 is TGTGCCAGCAGTGGGGGAGACCACACAGATACGCAGTATTTT.

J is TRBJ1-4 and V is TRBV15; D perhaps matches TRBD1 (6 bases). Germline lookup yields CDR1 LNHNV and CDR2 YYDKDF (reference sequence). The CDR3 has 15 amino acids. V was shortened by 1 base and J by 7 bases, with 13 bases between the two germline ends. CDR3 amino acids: CATSRVAGAFEKLFF. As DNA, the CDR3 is TGTGCCACCAGCAGAGTGGCAGGGGCGTTTGAAAAACTGTTTTTT.

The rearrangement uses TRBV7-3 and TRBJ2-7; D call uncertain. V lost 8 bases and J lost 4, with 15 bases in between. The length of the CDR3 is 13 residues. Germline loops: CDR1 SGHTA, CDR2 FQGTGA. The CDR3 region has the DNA TGTGCCAGCGAGACGGGCGCAGAGTACGAGCAGTACTTC. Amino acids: CASETGAEYEQYF. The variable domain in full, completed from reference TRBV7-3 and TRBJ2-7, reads GAGVSQTPSNKVTEKGKYVELRCDPISGHTALYWYRQSLGQGPEFLIYFQGTGAADDSGLPNDRFFAVRPEGSVSTLKIQRTERGDSAVYLCASETGAEYEQYFGPGTRLTVT.

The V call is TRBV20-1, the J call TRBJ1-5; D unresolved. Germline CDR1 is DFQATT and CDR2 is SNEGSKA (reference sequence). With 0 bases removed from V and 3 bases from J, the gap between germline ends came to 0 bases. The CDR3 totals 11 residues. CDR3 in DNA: TGCAGTGCTAGAGACAATCAGCCCCAGCATTTT. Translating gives CSARDNQPQHF.

CDR3 DNA sequence: TGTGCCAGCTCAGGGGCCCTGAACACTGAAGCTTTCTTT. It yields the protein CASSGALNTEAFF. This chain joins TRBV18 and TRBJ1-1, with a tentative D call TRBD1 (5 bases). From germline, CDR1 is KGHSH and CDR2 LQKENI. V dropped 5 bases and J dropped 0 bases, with 7 bases sitting between them. The CDR3 runs to 13 residues.

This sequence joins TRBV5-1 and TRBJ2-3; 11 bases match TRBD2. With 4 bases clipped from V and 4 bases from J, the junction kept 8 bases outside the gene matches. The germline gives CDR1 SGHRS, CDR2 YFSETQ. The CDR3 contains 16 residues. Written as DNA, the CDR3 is TGCGCCAGCAGCCAGCCCGAACTAGCGGGAGCAGATACGCAGTATTTT. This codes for CASSQPELAGADTQYF.

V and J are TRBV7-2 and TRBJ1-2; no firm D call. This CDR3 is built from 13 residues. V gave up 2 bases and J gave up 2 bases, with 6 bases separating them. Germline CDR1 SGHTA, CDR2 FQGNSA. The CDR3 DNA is TGTGCCAGCAGCTTACTGGAGAACTATGGCTACACCTTC. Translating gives CASSLLENYGYTF.

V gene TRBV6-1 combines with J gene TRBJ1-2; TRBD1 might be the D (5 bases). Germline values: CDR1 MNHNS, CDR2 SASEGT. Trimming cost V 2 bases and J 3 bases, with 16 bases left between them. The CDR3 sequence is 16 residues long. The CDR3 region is CASSEIPMGGYYGYTF. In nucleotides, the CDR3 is TGTGCCAGCAGTGAAATCCCTATGGGGGGGTACTATGGCTACACCTTC.

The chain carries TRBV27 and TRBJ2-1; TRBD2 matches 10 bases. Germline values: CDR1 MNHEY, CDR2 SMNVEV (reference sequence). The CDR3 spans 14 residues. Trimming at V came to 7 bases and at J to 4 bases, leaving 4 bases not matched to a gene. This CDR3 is CASTSGSLYNEQFF. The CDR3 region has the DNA TGTGCCAGCACTAGCGGGAGTTTGTACAATGAGCAGTTCTTC.

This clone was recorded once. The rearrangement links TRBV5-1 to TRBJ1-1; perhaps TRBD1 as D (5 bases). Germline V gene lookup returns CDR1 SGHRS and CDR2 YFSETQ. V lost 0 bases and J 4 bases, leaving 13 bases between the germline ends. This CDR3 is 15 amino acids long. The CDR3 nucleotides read TGCGCCAGCAGCTTGGCGTGGGGACTTTCCACTGAAGCTTTCTTT. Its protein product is CASSLAWGLSTEAFF.